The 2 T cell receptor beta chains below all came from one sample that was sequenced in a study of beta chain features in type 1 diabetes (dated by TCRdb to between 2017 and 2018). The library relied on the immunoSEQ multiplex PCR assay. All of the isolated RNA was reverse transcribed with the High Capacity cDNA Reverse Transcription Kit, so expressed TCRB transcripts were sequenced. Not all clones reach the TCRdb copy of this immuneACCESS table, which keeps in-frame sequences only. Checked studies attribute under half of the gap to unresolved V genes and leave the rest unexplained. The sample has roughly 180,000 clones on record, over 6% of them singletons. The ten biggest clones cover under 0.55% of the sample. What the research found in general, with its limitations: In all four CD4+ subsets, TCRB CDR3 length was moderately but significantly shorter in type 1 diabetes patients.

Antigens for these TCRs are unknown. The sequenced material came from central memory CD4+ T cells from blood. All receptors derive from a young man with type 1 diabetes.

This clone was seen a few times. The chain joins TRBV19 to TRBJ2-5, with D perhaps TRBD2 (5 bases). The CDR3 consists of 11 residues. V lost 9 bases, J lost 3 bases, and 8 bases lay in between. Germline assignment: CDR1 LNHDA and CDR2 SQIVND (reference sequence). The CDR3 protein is CASGVEETQYF. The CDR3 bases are TGTGCCAGCGGGGTAGAAGAGACCCAGTACTTC. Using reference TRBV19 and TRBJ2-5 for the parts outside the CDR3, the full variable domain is DGGITQSPKYLFRKEGQNVTLSCEQNLNHDAMYWYRQDPGQGLRLIYYSQIVNDFQKGDIAEGYSVSREKKESFPLTVTSAQKNPTAFYLCASGVEETQYFGPGTRLLVL.

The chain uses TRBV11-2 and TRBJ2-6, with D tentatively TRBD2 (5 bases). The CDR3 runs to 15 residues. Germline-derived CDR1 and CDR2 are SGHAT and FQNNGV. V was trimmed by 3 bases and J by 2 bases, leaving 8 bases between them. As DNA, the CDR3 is TGTGCCAGCAGCTTCGGAGGCGCTGGGGCCAACGTCCTGACTTTC. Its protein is CASSFGGAGANVLTF.